Below are 27 T cell receptor beta chains sequenced from a single sample in a study of control samples from healthy donors and cancer patients. Sequencing was performed with immunoSEQ multiplex PCR; in TCRdb, only in-frame clones are kept and a portion is missing. The sample has roughly 86,000 clones; approximately 90% are singletons. Sequenced: blood. The source is a woman under 30 in good health.

The chain couples TRBV7-8 to TRBJ1-5; D is unresolved. This CDR3 has 13 amino acids. Germline CDR1 is SGHVS and CDR2 is FQNEAQ. The V gene lost 5 bases and the J gene lost 4 bases, with 9 bases spanning the gap. The CDR3, as DNA: TGTGCCAGCAGCCCAGATTCGAATCAGCCCCAGCATTTT. Translation: CASSPDSNQPQHF.

The chain links TRBV5-1 to TRBJ1-4, with D possibly TRBD1 on 6 matching bases. Trimming removed 4 bases from V and 6 bases from J, with 22 bases in between. The germline V gene encodes CDR1 SGHRS and CDR2 YFSETQ. The CDR3 sequence is 17 residues long. Here the CDR3 reads CASSATLQGGGDEKLFF. The CDR3 bases are TGCGCCAGCAGCGCGACCCTACAGGGAGGGGGAGATGAAAAACTGTTTTTT.

The chain recombines TRBV12-5 with TRBJ2-1, with D perhaps matching TRBD2 (6 bases). V dropped 6 bases and J dropped 12 bases, with 24 bases sitting between them. The CDR3 is 15 amino acids. CDR1 is LGHNT and CDR2 is FRNRAP in the germline V gene. For the CDR3, the DNA is TGTGCTAGTGGCCCTGATGGTGGGGGGTTCTACGGGCAGTTCTTC. Its translation is CASGPDGGGFYGQFF.

The chain is built from TRBV7-9 and TRBJ2-7; D call uncertain. CDR3 length equals 16 residues. The ends were cut back, 3 bases at V and 4 bases at J, with 19 bases in the middle. Germline V gives CDR1 SEHNR, CDR2 FQNEAQ (reference sequence). In DNA, the CDR3 is TGTGCCAGCAGCTTTACGCGAACCCTTCTCGCTTACGAGCAGTACTTC. Amino acids: CASSFTRTLLAYEQYF.

This clone was seen once. The chain has TRBV7-9 and TRBJ1-6; no reliable D call. CDR3 length: 15 residues. Germline CDR1 SEHNR, CDR2 FQNEAQ (reference sequence). V was cut by 5 bases and J by 7 bases, with 15 bases left in between. DNA for the CDR3: TGTGCCAGCAGCACCACGGCGTTCGGGAATTCACCCCTCCACTTT. Residues: CASSTTAFGNSPLHF.

This chain joins TRBV5-4 and TRBJ2-7, with TRBD2 matching 8 bases. CDR3 length equals 15 residues. Per the germline V gene, CDR1 is SGHNT and CDR2 is YYREEE (reference sequence). V shed 3 bases, J shed 3 bases, and the junction held 8 bases outside the gene matches. The CDR3 bases are TGTGCCAGCAGCTATGGGGGTAGCGGGGTCTACGAGCAGTACTTC. Amino acids: CASSYGGSGVYEQYF. The variable domain in full, with the rest retrieved from reference TRBV5-4 and TRBJ2-7, is ETGVTQSPTHLIKTRGQQVTLRCSSQSGHNTVSWYQQALGQGPQFIFQYYREEENGRGNFPPRFSGLQFPNYSSELNVNALELDDSALYLCASSYGGSGVYEQYFGPGTRLTVT.

The chain links TRBV18 to TRBJ1-5, with 8 bases matching TRBD1. The CDR3 extends over 15 amino acids. Germline V gene data show CDR1 as KGHSH and CDR2 as LQKENI. The V and J ends lost 3 bases and 2 bases, in that order; junction bases with no gene match: 3. CDR3 in amino acids: CASSPAGQGNQPQHF. CDR3 sequence (DNA): TGTGCCAGCTCACCGGCGGGACAGGGCAATCAGCCCCAGCATTTT.

This chain links TRBV4-1 with TRBJ1-6; D is ambiguous. Deletions cut 0 bases from V and 10 bases from J, with 10 bases between. The length of the CDR3 is 14 residues. The germline V gene encodes CDR1 MGHRA and CDR2 YSYEKL. The DNA of the CDR3 is TGCGCCAGCAGCCAAGACCCGGGCTGGTCACCCCTCCACTTT. Amino acids: CASSQDPGWSPLHF.

V usage is TRBV12-3 or TRBV12-4 and J usage is TRBJ2-7; D may be TRBD1 (6 bases). The CDR3 contains 12 residues. V was trimmed by 6 bases and J by 7 bases, leaving 13 bases between them. CDR3 protein: CASSAQGPEQYF. The CDR3 nucleotides read TGTGCCAGCAGCGCACAGGGTCCGGAGCAGTACTTC.

This rearrangement joins TRBV5-8 to TRBJ2-4; D is possibly TRBD2 (6 bases). Germline CDR1 SGHTS, CDR2 YDEGEE. V lost 4 bases, J lost 9 bases, and 14 bases lay in between. This CDR3 is built from 13 residues. The CDR3 nucleotides read TGTGCCAGCAGCCCCGAACCCGGGAGCATTCAGTACTTC. Protein sequence: CASSPEPGSIQYF.

This CDR3 is CASSYVSGGTGELFF. CDR3 bases: TGTGCCAGCAGTTACGTGTCAGGCGGCACCGGGGAGCTGTTTTTT. The chain is built from TRBV6-5 and TRBJ2-2; D gene uncertain. Germline V gene data show CDR1 as MNHEY and CDR2 as SVGAGI. V was pared by 2 bases and J by 4 bases, with 11 bases between. This CDR3 has 15 residues.

This chain links TRBV5-1 with TRBJ1-1; perhaps TRBD1 as D (6 bases). Trimming took off 0 bases at V and 6 bases at J, with 12 bases between the two ends. Germline CDR1 is SGHRS and CDR2 is YFSETQ. The length of the CDR3 is 14 residues. As DNA, the CDR3 is TGCGCCAGCAGCTTGGATGTAGGGGGATCTGAAGCTTTCTTT. Translation: CASSLDVGGSEAFF.

The rearrangement uses TRBV24-1 and TRBJ2-7; 9 positions agree with TRBD1. From germline, CDR1 is KGHDR and CDR2 SFDVKD. With 3 bases clipped from V and 3 bases from J, the junction kept 8 bases outside the gene matches. The CDR3 is made up of 16 amino acids. The CDR3 region is CATSDDSTGGNYEQYF. The CDR3 bases are TGTGCCACCAGTGATGATTCGACAGGGGGTAACTACGAGCAGTACTTC.

This chain uses TRBV29-1 with TRBJ1-2, with 7 bases aligning to TRBD1. The CDR3 has 14 amino acids. J was trimmed by 0 bases and V by 5 bases; bases with no gene match: 6. CDR1 is SQVTM, CDR2 ANQGSEA, per germline. The CDR3: CSVTTGTANYGYTF. The CDR3 DNA sequence: TGCAGCGTTACAACCGGGACAGCTAACTATGGCTACACCTTC.

The chain has TRBV5-5 and TRBJ1-6, with TRBD1 matching 10 bases. With 2 bases clipped from V and 9 bases from J, the junction kept 14 bases outside the gene matches. CDR1 and CDR2 from the germline V gene are SGHKS and YYEKEE (reference sequence). The CDR3 extends over 18 amino acids. DNA of the CDR3: TGTGCCAGCAGCTTAAGACAGGGGGCTGGGGATATGAGTTCACCCCTCCACTTT. As protein: CASSLRQGAGDMSSPLHF. Together with reference TRBV5-5 and TRBJ1-6, the CDR3 gives the full variable domain: DAGVTQSPTHLIKTRGQQVTLRCSPISGHKSVSWYQQVLGQGPQFIFQYYEKEERGRGNFPDRFSARQFPNYSSELNVNALLLGDSALYLCASSLRQGAGDMSSPLHFGNGTRLTVT.

This chain links TRBV3-1 (or the pseudogene TRBV3-2) with TRBJ1-5; D is unresolved. V shed 0 bases and J shed 3 bases, with 3 bases lying between them. The CDR3 has 13 amino acids. Germline CDR1 reads LGHDT; CDR2 reads YNNKEL (reference sequence). The CDR3 DNA reads as TGTGCCAGCAGCCAAGAGACCAATCAGCCCCAGCATTTT. Its translation is CASSQETNQPQHF.

The J gene is TRBJ1-3, the V gene TRBV5-4; no definite D call. The CDR3 is 15 amino acids. V lost 0 bases, J lost 0 bases, and 7 bases lay in between. Germline V gene sequence: CDR1 SGHNT, CDR2 YYREEE (reference sequence). In DNA form, the CDR3 reads TGTGCCAGCAGCTTGGCCGGGAACTCTGGAAACACCATATATTTT. Protein: CASSLAGNSGNTIYF.

The chain recombines TRBV19 with TRBJ2-3, with a tentative D call TRBD2 (6 bases). The germline V gene encodes CDR1 LNHDA and CDR2 SQIVND (reference sequence). V was pared by 6 bases and J by 4 bases, with 14 bases between. The CDR3 is 14 residues long. CDR3 coding DNA: TGTGCCAGTAGCCCGACTGGGGAGGCAGATACGCAGTATTTT. This sequence encodes CASSPTGEADTQYF.

The chain has TRBV18 and TRBJ2-3, with D unclear. Germline values: CDR1 KGHSH, CDR2 LQKENI. The length of the CDR3 is 14 residues. With 4 bases removed from V and 3 bases from J, the gap between germline ends came to 11 bases. The CDR3: CASSLQINTDTQYF. The CDR3 DNA is TGTGCCAGCTCACTACAGATTAATACAGATACGCAGTATTTT.

The rearrangement links TRBV2 to TRBJ2-1; D is perhaps TRBD1 (5 bases). V dropped 5 bases and J dropped 0 bases, with 14 bases sitting between them. The CDR3 consists of 16 residues. Germline V gene sequence: CDR1 SNHLY, CDR2 FYNNEI. CDR3 residues: CASSTIQESSYNEQFF. CDR3 DNA sequence: TGTGCCAGCAGTACTATACAGGAGAGCTCCTACAATGAGCAGTTCTTC.

This chain joins TRBV12-3 or TRBV12-4 and TRBJ1-2; D perhaps matches TRBD1 (5 bases). The CDR3 has 12 amino acids. V lost 2 bases to trimming and J lost 5 bases, with 6 bases between them. CDR3 nucleotide sequence: TGTGCCAGCAGTTTACAGGGTTATGGCTACACCTTC. Its translation: CASSLQGYGYTF.

The CDR3 region is CASSVQAGGTEAFF. The CDR3 nucleotides are TGTGCCAGCAGTGTCCAGGCAGGGGGCACTGAAGCTTTCTTT. The chain recombines TRBV6-4 with TRBJ1-1; 7 positions agree with TRBD1. The J segment lost 4 bases and the V segment lost 4 bases, leaving 6 bases of the junction unmatched. The CDR3 has 14 residues. CDR1 is MRHNA, CDR2 SNTAGT, per germline.

The chain links TRBV3-1 (or the pseudogene TRBV3-2) to TRBJ1-1; 10 bases match TRBD1. The germline CDR1 and CDR2 sequences are LGHDT and YNNKEL (reference sequence). The CDR3 consists of 15 residues. V shed 3 bases, J shed 4 bases, and the junction held 5 bases outside the gene matches. The CDR3 spells CASSQTGGAVTEAFF. The CDR3, as DNA: TGTGCCAGCAGCCAGACAGGGGGCGCGGTCACTGAAGCTTTCTTT.

This rearrangement joins TRBV4-1 to TRBJ1-2, with D uncertain. Trimming stripped 0 bases from V and 2 bases from J, with 10 bases between. There are 15 residues in the CDR3. Per the germline V gene, CDR1 is MGHRA and CDR2 is YSYEKL. DNA of the CDR3: TGCGCCAGCAGCCAAGACTCCTCGGAGAACTATGGCTACACCTTC. It is translated as CASSQDSSENYGYTF.

This clone was counted a single time. The V call is TRBV27, the J call TRBJ1-1, with D unresolved. CDR3 length: 15 residues. Germline CDR1 MNHEY, CDR2 SMNVEV (reference sequence). Trimming removed 2 bases from V and 2 bases from J, with 12 bases in between. The CDR3 spells CASSLRGRPNTEAFF. CDR3 nucleotide sequence: TGTGCCAGCAGTTTACGAGGCAGACCAAACACTGAAGCTTTCTTT.

The rearrangement links TRBV10-2 to TRBJ2-3, with 8 nucleotides matching TRBD2. In germline, CDR1 is WSHSY, CDR2 SAAADI. The CDR3 spans 15 residues. With V trimmed by 3 bases and J by 1 base, 3 bases remained unmatched. Here the CDR3 reads CASSERAGGTDTQYF. The CDR3 DNA reads TGCGCCAGCAGTGAACGAGCGGGGGGCACAGATACGCAGTATTTT.

This clone was detected once. The chain combines TRBV19 with TRBJ1-2, with 7 bases identical to TRBD1. In germline, CDR1 is LNHDA, CDR2 SQIVND (reference sequence). V was pared by 6 bases and J by 3 bases, with 13 bases of the junction left unmatched. This CDR3 is built from 16 residues. The CDR3 bases are TGTGCCAGTAGCGAGAGGACAGGACCTACCCACTATGGCTACACCTTC. It translates to CASSERTGPTHYGYTF.